This T cell receptor (beta chain) is drawn from a study of blood T cells in healthy people across ages (dated by TCRdb to between 2014 and 2016). About the study as a whole: In model experiments, template switching captured roughly one uniquely barcoded TCR beta cDNA molecule for every two T cells. To avoid experimental bias, donors of different ages were distributed randomly across sequencing lanes. The donors were split into four age groups: young (average around 15 years), middle-aged (roughly 42), aged (about 62) and long-lived (roughly 80). For two donors (one aged 18 to 30 and one aged 80 or older), the study analyzed two additional independent replicas of 1 million unique cDNA reads from the same blood draw. To track age-related changes in TCR beta repertoire diversity, the study relied on deep sequencing normalized with unique cDNA molecular identifiers.

Trimming removed 5 bases from V and 9 bases from J; the gene matches leave 16 bases unexplained. CDR1 and CDR2, per the germline V gene, are SGHRS and YFSETQ. The CDR3 runs 16 amino acids, cysteine and phenylalanine included. The retained sequence is limited to the CDR3, 48 bases, with the frame set at the first base. The 39 donors, aged roughly 6 to 90 years, were systemically healthy Caucasian individuals from Russia. Approximately 10 milliliters of peripheral blood were collected from each donor into EDTA-treated Vacutainer tubes. Ficoll-Paque density-gradient centrifugation was used to isolate PBMCs, with at least 7 million obtained per sample. Trizol reagent was used to extract total RNA from PBMCs, with at least 5.5 micrograms per sample. Naive CD45RAhigh/CD27high T cell percentages were measured by flow cytometry on a PBMC aliquot from every donor. This clonotype has more than one count but fewer than ten. The target of this receptor is not known. There are no base qualities to consult, and no much larger clone falls within one base.

General study outcomes and caveats: Estimates of total diversity based on one million sequenced T cells were considered lower bounds and underestimates. Because the CMV infection status of the donors was unknown, age-related changes in expanded clonotypes may potentially have been confounded. Because profiling used bulk unsorted PBMCs, naive and antigen-experienced compartments could not be compared conclusively. Compared with the aged group, the long-lived group had more naive CD4+ T cells, fewer expanded clones and increased TCR diversity, suggesting age selection. The percentage of naive T cells measured by flow cytometry correlated strongly with observed TCR beta diversity. As age increased, observed TCR beta diversity per million T cells dropped in a roughly linear way, and a significant reduction was already evident by age 40.

Libraries were built with 5' RACE. A second roughly 7 to 11 cycle PCR used a sample-barcoded 5' primer and a J-beta primer mix. Each TCR beta cDNA molecule received a unique molecular identifier from a template-switch 5' adaptor carrying 12 random nucleotides. At least 2.5 million CDR3-containing paired-end reads were obtained from each sample. First-strand cDNA synthesis was performed from all RNA using the Mint cDNA synthesis kit, with priming by a TRBC-specific oligonucleotide. All cDNA was treated with uracil-DNA glycosylase and then went through a first 18-cycle PCR with the universal primers M1SS and BC2_uni_R. As for the original processing: Normalization of each sample was performed by random selection of 1 million high-quality reads, each carrying a distinct molecular identifier. Instead of being binned into consensus sequences, reads that shared molecular identifiers were thrown out. MiTCR, run with a Q25 quality threshold and the strictest error-elimination algorithm, handled CDR3 identification, clonotype clustering and error correction. Lower-bound total TCR beta diversity was estimated with a nonparametric unseen species model using Euler transformation. In-frame beta chains were kept once TCRdb had trimmed the public reads at Q25 with fastp and called clones with MiXCR. Merged by CDR3 protein, the rows form single entries marked with the most common genes and DNA. The V and J calls were determined by TCRdb, not by the authors. Across this sample there are around 2 million distinct CDR3 sequences, with 39% seen only once. 23% of the sample is taken by the ten largest.

This clonotype originated in a human donor in good health. The sample consisted of blood. The sequence links TRBV5-1 to TRBJ1-2, with 10 bases matching TRBD1. The CDR3 loop reads CASRREFRQGAQSYTF. The DNA sequence reads TGCGCCAGCAGGCGGGAATTCCGACAGGGGGCGCAAAGCTACACCTTC.